This T cell receptor (beta chain) stems from a study of T cell responses to AZD1222 COVID-19 vaccine. Study-wide findings and caveats: No repertoire was sampled before or during the peak T cell response, only after it. Along spike, vaccine-associated CD4 TCRs were found throughout, with dominance at 160-218 and 743-854.

The table came from immunoSEQ multiplex PCR; TCRdb's copy has only in-frame clones and leaves some out. The sample carries around 110,000 clones, 85% to 90% recorded once. With regard to this clone: Its antigen remains unidentified.

The sequence was collected from an adult in good health. The material was peripheral blood, obtained on day 0 of AZD1222 vaccination.

The CDR3 DNA sequence: TGTGCCAGCAGCGTACGTTTATTGGGACAGGTGAACACTGAAGCTTTCTTT. Encoded protein: CASSVRLLGQVNTEAFF. V is TRBV9 and J is TRBJ1-1, with 8 nucleotides matching TRBD1. There are 17 residues in the CDR3. Germline V gives CDR1 SGDLS, CDR2 YYNGEE. V lost 1 base and J lost 0; bases outside the gene matches: 8. The entire variable domain, with the rest obtained from reference TRBV9 and TRBJ1-1, is as follows: DSGVTQTPKHLITATGQRVTLRCSPRSGDLSVYWYQQSLDQGLQFLIQYYNGEERAKGNILERFSAQQFPDLHSELNLSSLELGDSALYFCASSVRLLGQVNTEAFFGQGTRLTVV.